The 9 T cell receptor beta chains below all came from one sample that was sequenced in a study of control samples from healthy donors and cancer patients. Produced via immunoSEQ multiplex PCR; TCRdb's table is partial and in-frame only. The repertoire holds some 45,000 clones, with over 80% as singletons. Sequenced: blood. The receptors derive from a man aged 60-69 years in good health.

The chain joins TRBV5-6 to TRBJ2-7; no firm D call. V was shortened by 2 bases and J by 6 bases, with 6 bases between the two germline ends. This CDR3 has 11 amino acids. CDR1 is SGHDT, CDR2 YYEEEE, per germline. The CDR3 protein is CASSLVLEQYF. DNA for the CDR3: TGTGCCAGCAGCTTAGTGCTCGAGCAGTACTTC.

The V call is TRBV28, the J call TRBJ1-6, with D possibly matching TRBD1 (6 bases). This CDR3 is 16 amino acids long. Trimming left V 4 bases short and J 4 bases short, with 14 bases between. CDR1 is MDHEN and CDR2 is SYDVKM in the germline V gene. DNA of the CDR3: TGTGCCAGCAGTTCCTACAGGGAAACATATAATTCACCCCTCCACTTT. It encodes CASSSYRETYNSPLHF.

This chain connects TRBV28 to TRBJ2-2, with D maybe TRBD1 (6 bases). CDR1 MDHEN and CDR2 SYDVKM come from the germline V gene. The CDR3 covers 15 residues. V gave up 11 bases and J gave up 2 bases, with 18 bases separating them. The CDR3 nucleotides read TGTGCCGCGAGAGAGGACAGCTTTAACACCGGGGAGCTGTTTTTT. Amino acid sequence: CAAREDSFNTGELFF.

This clone showed up many times. The V and J genes are TRBV7-3 and TRBJ1-1, with no clear D. The ends were cut back, 5 bases at V and 2 bases at J, with 18 bases in the middle. Per the germline V gene, CDR1 is SGHTA and CDR2 is FQGTGA. The CDR3 has 16 residues. CDR3: CASSLEPLGLNTEAFF. For the CDR3, the DNA is TGTGCCAGCAGCCTCGAGCCCCTCGGACTAAACACTGAAGCTTTCTTT. Based on the CDR3 plus reference TRBV7-3 and TRBJ1-1, the full variable domain is GAGVSQTPSNKVTEKGKYVELRCDPISGHTALYWYRQSLGQGPEFLIYFQGTGAADDSGLPNDRFFAVRPEGSVSTLKIQRTERGDSAVYLCASSLEPLGLNTEAFFGQGTRLTVV.

This clone appeared a single time. This sequence joins TRBV3-1 (or the pseudogene TRBV3-2) and TRBJ1-2, with unresolved D. Germline CDR1 and CDR2: LGHDT and YNNKEL (reference sequence). The CDR3 is 15 amino acids. Trimming shortened V by 2 bases and J by 7 bases, and 17 bases separated the two germline ends. The DNA of the CDR3 is TGTGCCAGCAGCCAACAGCAGGCCGTCGTTCTTGGCTACACCTTC. Residues: CASSQQQAVVLGYTF.

The chain is built from TRBV25-1 and TRBJ1-4, with TRBD1 matching over 9 bases. J gave up 7 bases and V 5 bases, and 8 bases lay outside the gene matches. The CDR3 spans 15 residues. The germline gives CDR1 MGHDK, CDR2 SYGVNS. The CDR3 region is CASSSPTGGVEKLFF. DNA for the CDR3: TGTGCCAGCAGTTCCCCGACAGGGGGTGTTGAAAAACTGTTTTTT.

The CDR3 sequence: CASSLPGAGSNNSPLHF. In DNA form, the CDR3 reads TGTGCCAGCAGCCTCCCGGGGGCAGGGTCGAATAATTCACCCCTCCACTTT. This chain joins TRBV28 and TRBJ1-6; tentative D call: TRBD1 (6 bases). Germline values: CDR1 MDHEN, CDR2 SYDVKM. The V gene lost 6 bases and the J gene lost 5 bases, with 20 bases spanning the gap. CDR3 length: 17 amino acids.

The rearrangement joins TRBV12-3 or TRBV12-4 to TRBJ1-2; D ambiguous. V shed 3 bases and J shed 3 bases, with 5 bases lying between them. The CDR3 length is 12 residues. The DNA for the CDR3 is TGTGCCAGCAGTTTTACGGACTATGGCTACACCTTC. Its translation: CASSFTDYGYTF.

The chain recombines TRBV5-5 with TRBJ1-2, with D possibly matching TRBD1 (6 bases). The germline CDR1 and CDR2 sequences are SGHKS and YYEKEE (reference sequence). V was shortened by 4 bases and J by 8 bases, with 24 bases between the two germline ends. The CDR3 covers 16 residues. The CDR3, as DNA: TGTGCCAGCAGCCCGGATCACAGGGAAACGGTGGGGGGCTACACCTTC. The encoded protein is CASSPDHRETVGGYTF. Together with reference TRBV5-5 and TRBJ1-2, the CDR3 gives the full variable domain: DAGVTQSPTHLIKTRGQQVTLRCSPISGHKSVSWYQQVLGQGPQFIFQYYEKEERGRGNFPDRFSARQFPNYSSELNVNALLLGDSALYLCASSPDHRETVGGYTFGSGTRLTVV.